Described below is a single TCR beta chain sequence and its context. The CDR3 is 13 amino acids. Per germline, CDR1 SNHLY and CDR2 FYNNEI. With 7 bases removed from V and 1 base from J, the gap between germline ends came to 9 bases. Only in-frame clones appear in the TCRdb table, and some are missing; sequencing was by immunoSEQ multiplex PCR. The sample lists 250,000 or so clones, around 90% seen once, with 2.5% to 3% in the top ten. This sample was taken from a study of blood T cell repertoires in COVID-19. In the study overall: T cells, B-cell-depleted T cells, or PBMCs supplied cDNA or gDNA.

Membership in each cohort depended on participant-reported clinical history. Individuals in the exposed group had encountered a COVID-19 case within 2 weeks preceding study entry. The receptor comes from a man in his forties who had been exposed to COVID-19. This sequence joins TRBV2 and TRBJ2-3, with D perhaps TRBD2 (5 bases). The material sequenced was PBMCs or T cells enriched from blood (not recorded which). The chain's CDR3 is CASTPSRTDTQYF. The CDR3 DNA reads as TGTGCCAGCACCCCTAGCCGCACAGATACGCAGTATTTT.